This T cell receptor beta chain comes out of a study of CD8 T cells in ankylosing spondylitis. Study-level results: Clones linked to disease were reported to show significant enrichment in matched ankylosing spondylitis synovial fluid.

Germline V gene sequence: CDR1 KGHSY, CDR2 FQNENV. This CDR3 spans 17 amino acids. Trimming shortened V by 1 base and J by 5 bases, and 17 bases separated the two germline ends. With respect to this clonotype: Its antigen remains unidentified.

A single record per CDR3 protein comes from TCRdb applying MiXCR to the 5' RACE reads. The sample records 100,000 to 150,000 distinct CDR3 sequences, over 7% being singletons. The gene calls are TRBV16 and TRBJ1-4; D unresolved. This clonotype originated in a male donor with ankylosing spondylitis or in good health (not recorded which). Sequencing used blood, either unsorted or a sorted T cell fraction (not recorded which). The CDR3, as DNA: TGTGCCAGCAGCCAATTAAGAGCGCCAGTCGGGAATGAAAAACTGTTTTTT. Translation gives CASSQLRAPVGNEKLFF.